One and the same sample provided the 4 T cell receptor beta chains below, sequenced in a study of human T cells and chemical hapten exposure. In TCRdb, the RACE reads were re-called with MiXCR into one record per CDR3 protein. The sample yields 95,000 to 100,000 distinct CDR3 sequences, roughly an eighth seen once. The time point: patch test 1, 2 weeks after DPC sensitization. Sample treatment: therapeutic diphenylcyclopropenone sensitization with weekly scalp DPC. Source: whole blood, taken in connection with sensitization to the hapten diphenylcyclopropenone (DPC). The origin of the receptors is a woman in her thirties or forties with alopecia areata. Some clones in this sample may be carry-over from other donors' samples.

This clonotype was seen more than once but under ten times. The genes are TRBV29-1 and TRBJ1-2, with no clear D. Germline CDR1 SQVTM, CDR2 ANQGSEA. The CDR3 consists of 11 residues. V lost 6 bases, J lost 6 bases, and 11 bases lay in between. CDR3 sequence: CSVPDGNGYTF. In DNA form, the CDR3 reads TGCAGCGTCCCGGACGGAAATGGCTACACCTTC.

The CDR3 loop is CASSYSARNQQETQYF. Here the CDR3 DNA reads TGTGCCAGCAGTTACTCGGCACGGAACCAACAAGAGACCCAGTACTTC. V gene TRBV6-5 combines with J gene TRBJ2-5; D remains unclear. V was trimmed by 0 bases and J by 2 bases, leaving 13 bases between them. CDR1 is MNHEY and CDR2 is SVGAGI in the germline V gene. The CDR3 is 16 residues long.

The chain carries TRBV6-2 or TRBV6-3 and TRBJ2-6; no clear D. The CDR3 spans 13 residues. In germline, CDR1 is MNHEY, CDR2 SVGEGT. Trimming removed 4 bases from V and 8 bases from J, with 9 bases in between. The CDR3 loop is CASSWTSSNVLTF. The CDR3 DNA reads as TGTGCCAGCAGTTGGACCAGCTCCAACGTCCTGACTTTC.

For this clonotype: Germline is not matched at one junction end, which may reflect a read error. The V and J genes are TRBV15 and TRBJ2-5, with a weak D call TRBD2 (6 bases). The CDR3 loop spans 13 amino acids. Germline CDR1 and CDR2: LNHNV and YYDKDF (reference sequence). The DNA of the CDR3 is TGTGTCACCAGCACCGGAGGGGCCTCGTCCCAGTACTTC. It specifies CVTSTGGASSQYF.